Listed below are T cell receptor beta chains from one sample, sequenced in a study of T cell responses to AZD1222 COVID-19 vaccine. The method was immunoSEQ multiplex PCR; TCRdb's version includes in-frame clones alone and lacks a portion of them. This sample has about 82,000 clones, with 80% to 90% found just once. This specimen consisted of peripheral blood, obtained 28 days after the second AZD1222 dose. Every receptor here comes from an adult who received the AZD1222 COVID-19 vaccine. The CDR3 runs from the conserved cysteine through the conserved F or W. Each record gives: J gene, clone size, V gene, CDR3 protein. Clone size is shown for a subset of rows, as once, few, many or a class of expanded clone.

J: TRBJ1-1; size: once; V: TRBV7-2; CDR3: CASSAHFMNTEAFF
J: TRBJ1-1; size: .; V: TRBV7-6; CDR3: CASSSRRVTEAFF
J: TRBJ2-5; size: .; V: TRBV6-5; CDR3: CASSNRGGETQYF
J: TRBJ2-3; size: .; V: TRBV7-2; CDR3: CASSFGGADTQYF
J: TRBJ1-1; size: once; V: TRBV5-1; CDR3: CASRPRGGYRGNTEAFF
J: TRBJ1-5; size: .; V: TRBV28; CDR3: CASSFSTGARNNQPQHF
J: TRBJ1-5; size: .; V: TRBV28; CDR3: CASSLEGVSNQPQHF
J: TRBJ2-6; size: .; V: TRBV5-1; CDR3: CASSAPGLAGETGANVLTF
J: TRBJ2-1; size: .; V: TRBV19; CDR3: CASSIGLVNEQFF
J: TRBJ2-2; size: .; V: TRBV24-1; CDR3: CATRTSGNTGELFF
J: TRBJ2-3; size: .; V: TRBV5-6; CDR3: CASSLLGPTDTQYF
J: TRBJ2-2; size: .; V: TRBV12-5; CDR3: CASGSPGGGRAGELFF
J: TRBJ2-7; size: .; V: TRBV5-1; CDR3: CASSPTLAGGASYEQYF
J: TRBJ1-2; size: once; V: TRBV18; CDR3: CASSPPGGAIYGYTF
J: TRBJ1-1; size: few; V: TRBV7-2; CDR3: CASSITGQGRKAFF
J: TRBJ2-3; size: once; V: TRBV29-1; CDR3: CSARGGGTDTQYF
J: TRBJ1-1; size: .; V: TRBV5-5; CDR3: CASSYRDNPRNTEAFF
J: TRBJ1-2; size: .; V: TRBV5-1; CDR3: CASSLEVTGVGYTF
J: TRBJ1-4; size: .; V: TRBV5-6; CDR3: CASSWDRVGEKLFF
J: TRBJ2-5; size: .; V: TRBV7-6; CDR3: CASSLGSGSRETQYF
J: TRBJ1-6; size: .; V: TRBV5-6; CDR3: CASSWGLSPGNSPLHF
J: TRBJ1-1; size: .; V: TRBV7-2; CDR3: CASSPAMGRTEAFF
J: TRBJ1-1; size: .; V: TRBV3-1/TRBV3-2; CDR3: CASSQGGRSEAFF
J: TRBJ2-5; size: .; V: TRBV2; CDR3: CASSASGSDAETQYF
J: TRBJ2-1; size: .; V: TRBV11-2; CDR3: CASSSPGVSYNEQFF
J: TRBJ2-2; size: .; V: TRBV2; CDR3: CASLPAGGRATGELFF
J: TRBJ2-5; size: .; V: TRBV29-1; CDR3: CSVGRQSFSSDQYF
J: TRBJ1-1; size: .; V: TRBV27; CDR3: CASKGGVNTEAFF
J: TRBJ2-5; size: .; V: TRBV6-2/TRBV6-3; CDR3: CASSYSLLAGAQETQYF
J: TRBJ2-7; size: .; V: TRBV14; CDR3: CASSQDRAAETYEQYF
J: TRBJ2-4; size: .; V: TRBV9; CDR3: CASSVGDYGAKNIQYF
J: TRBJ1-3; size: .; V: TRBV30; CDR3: CAWSAGDSGNTIYF
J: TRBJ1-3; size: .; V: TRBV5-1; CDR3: CASAPGSSGNTIYF
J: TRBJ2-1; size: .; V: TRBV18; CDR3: CASSPREGHGDEQFF
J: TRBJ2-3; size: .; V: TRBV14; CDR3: CASSMRGNTQYF
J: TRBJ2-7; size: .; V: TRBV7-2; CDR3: CASSLTTGSDEQYF
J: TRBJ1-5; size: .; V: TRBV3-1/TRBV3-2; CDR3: CASSQGAATTSNQPQHF
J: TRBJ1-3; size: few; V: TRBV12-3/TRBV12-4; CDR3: CAAWSSGNTIYF
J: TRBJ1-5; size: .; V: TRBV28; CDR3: CASKSGGNQPQHF
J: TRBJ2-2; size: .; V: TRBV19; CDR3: CASSITGELFF
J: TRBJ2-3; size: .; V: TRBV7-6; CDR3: CASVLGSTDTQYF
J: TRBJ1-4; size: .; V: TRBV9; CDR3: CASSVWGETNEKLFF
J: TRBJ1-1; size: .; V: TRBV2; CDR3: CASSSQGAVNTEAFF
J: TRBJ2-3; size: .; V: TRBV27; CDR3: CASRLAGIADTQYF
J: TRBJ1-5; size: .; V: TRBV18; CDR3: CASSPFGQGSDQPQHF
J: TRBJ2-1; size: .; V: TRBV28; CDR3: CASSLREYNEQFF